Shown below are 15 T cell receptor beta chains from a single sample sequenced in a study of T-cell memory formation after mild COVID-19. MiXCR was run by TCRdb on the 5' RACE reads, yielding one entry per CDR3 protein. The data contain about 560,000 distinct CDR3 sequences, 20% to 25% of them singletons. The sequenced sample consisted of PBMCs or a T cell subset sorted from them (not recorded which). These receptors were collected from an adult woman who had mild COVID-19 (a few samples of this study predate the infection). Cell type and time point are not known.

This clonotype was seen at least ten times. This chain connects TRBV5-1 to TRBJ2-3; unclear D gene. The CDR3 consists of 12 residues. Germline V CDR1 and CDR2: SGHRS, YFSETQ. V was cut by 6 bases and J by 9 bases, with 14 bases left in between. The CDR3 here is CASNEEDGTQYF. DNA of the CDR3: TGCGCCAGCAACGAAGAGGACGGGACGCAGTATTTT.

In its sample, this clonotype was seen a few times. The chain employs TRBV7-8 and TRBJ2-1; D unclear. The CDR3 runs 16 residues. Trimming left V 5 bases short and J 2 bases short, with 16 bases between. Per germline, CDR1 SGHVS and CDR2 FQNEAQ. Here the CDR3 reads CASSLLDGYTYNEQFF. The CDR3 nucleotides are TGTGCCAGCAGCCTGCTCGACGGATACACCTACAATGAGCAGTTCTTC. The variable domain in full, completed from reference TRBV7-8 and TRBJ2-1, reads GAGVSQSPRYKVAKRGQDVALRCDPISGHVSLFWYQQALGQGPEFLTYFQNEAQLDKSGLPSDRFFAERPEGSVSTLKIQRTQQEDSAVYLCASSLLDGYTYNEQFFGPGTRLTVL.

The chain employs TRBV30 and TRBJ2-1; unclear D gene. The CDR3 sequence is 17 residues long. V gave up 1 base and J gave up 0 bases, with 16 bases separating them. Germline V gene data show CDR1 as GTSNPN and CDR2 as SVGIG (reference sequence). The CDR3 loop reads CAWSGWRPDLSYNEQFF. The CDR3 DNA follows: TGTGCCTGGAGTGGGTGGCGGCCAGACCTCTCCTACAATGAGCAGTTCTTC. Looking up the rest from reference TRBV30 and TRBJ2-1 gives the full variable domain: SQTIHQWPATLVQPVGSPLSLECTVEGTSNPNLYWYRQAAGRGLQLLFYSVGIGQISSEVPQNLSASRPQDRQFILSSKKLLLSDSGFYLCAWSGWRPDLSYNEQFFGPGTRLTVL.

The sample holds a few counts of this clonotype. The gene calls are TRBV7-2 and TRBJ1-2, with D possibly TRBD1 on 6 matching bases. Trimming removed 1 base from V and 7 bases from J, with 10 bases in between. CDR1 and CDR2 from the germline V gene are SGHTA and FQGNSA. The CDR3 has 13 amino acids. The CDR3 loop reads CASSLGDIGGYTF. CDR3 bases: TGTGCCAGCAGCTTAGGGGACATCGGTGGCTACACCTTC.

This clonotype was counted many times. This sequence joins TRBV2 and TRBJ1-1; 9 positions match TRBD1. Unmatched junction bases numbered 4, after V lost 2 bases and J lost 0 bases. The CDR3 contains 16 residues. The germline V gene has CDR1 SNHLY and CDR2 FYNNEI. CDR3 bases: TGTGCCAGCAGTGAAACCGGGACAGGGCTGAACACTGAAGCTTTCTTT. Translated: CASSETGTGLNTEAFF.

This clonotype was detected only a few times. The chain carries TRBV2 and TRBJ1-2, with unresolved D. V was cut by 3 bases and J by 4 bases, with 15 bases left in between. CDR1 and CDR2 from the germline V gene are SNHLY and FYNNEI. CDR3 length: 15 residues. The CDR3 coding sequence is TGTGCCAGCAGTGAGAGCACCGCCATATCCTATGGCTACACCTTC. The encoded protein is CASSESTAISYGYTF. Full variable domain (remainder filled in from reference TRBV2 and TRBJ1-2): EPEVTQTPSHQVTQMGQEVILRCVPISNHLYFYWYRQILGQKVEFLVSFYNNEISEKSEIFDDQFSVERPDGSNFTLKIRSTKLEDSAMYFCASSESTAISYGYTFGSGTRLTVV.

This clonotype came up a few times. The chain joins TRBV24-1 to TRBJ2-2; D possibly uses TRBD1 or TRBD2 (6 bases each). CDR1 and CDR2 from the germline V gene are KGHDR and SFDVKD. Trimming took off 5 bases at V and 0 bases at J, with 15 bases between the two ends. The length of the CDR3 is 17 residues. The CDR3 coding sequence is TGTGCCACCAGTGCTTCTAGGGGGGTCCCGAACACCGGGGAGCTGTTTTTT. It translates to CATSASRGVPNTGELFF.

The gene calls are TRBV4-1 and TRBJ2-7, with no clear D. The CDR3 runs 14 residues. CDR1 and CDR2 from the germline V gene are MGHRA and YSYEKL. Between the trimmed V and J ends, which lost 0 bases and 2 bases, there was a span of 8 bases. CDR3 residues: CASSQDNGAYEQYF. The CDR3, as DNA: TGCGCCAGCAGCCAAGACAACGGTGCCTACGAGCAGTACTTC.

This clonotype was seen a handful of times. The gene calls are TRBV29-1 and TRBJ1-2, with D possibly matching TRBD1 (5 bases). V gave up 4 bases and J gave up 2 bases, with 11 bases separating them. From germline, CDR1 is SQVTM and CDR2 ANQGSEA. This CDR3 spans 13 amino acids. CDR3 nucleotides: TGCAGCGTTGGGGGCACCCCAAACTATGGCTACACCTTC. Residues: CSVGGTPNYGYTF.

This clonotype appeared a few times. The chain uses TRBV9 and TRBJ2-1; 11 nucleotides line up with TRBD2. The ends lost 4 bases at V and 8 bases at J; junction bases unmatched: 11. The CDR3 has 16 amino acids. CDR1 and CDR2 from the germline V gene are SGDLS and YYNGEE. The CDR3 bases are TGTGCCAGCAGCCGGTTAGCGGGAGGGCCCAGTGATGAGCAGTTCTTC. Translation: CASSRLAGGPSDEQFF.

The chain combines TRBV4-3 with TRBJ2-5; 8 nucleotides agree with TRBD1. This CDR3 has 20 residues. J was trimmed by 1 base and V by 1 base; bases with no gene match: 17. Germline CDR1 LGHNA, CDR2 YSLEER. The CDR3 nucleotides read TGCGCCAGCAGCCAAGGAGCGGTTGTTGCACAGGGGGTCGCCCAAGAGACCCAGTACTTC. Its translation: CASSQGAVVAQGVAQETQYF.

This rearrangement joins TRBV5-1 to TRBJ1-2, with 7 bases that match TRBD1. The germline V gene encodes CDR1 SGHRS and CDR2 YFSETQ. V was pared by 3 bases and J by 5 bases, with 16 bases of the junction left unmatched. This CDR3 spans 17 amino acids. The DNA for the CDR3 is TGCGCCAGCAGCTCCGGGACAGTCCCCAGCTGGCTATATGGCTACACCTTC. Encoded protein: CASSSGTVPSWLYGYTF.

This clonotype has a handful of counts. The chain uses TRBV20-1 and TRBJ1-2, with 7 bases identical to TRBD1. Germline-derived CDR1 and CDR2 are DFQATT and SNEGSKA (reference sequence). Losses at the gene ends were 0 bases for V and 5 bases for J; bases not matched to a gene: 15. The CDR3 covers 17 residues. Written as DNA, the CDR3 is TGCAGTGCTAGAGAACGGCAGGGGGTCTATTCTAGGTATGGCTACACCTTC. This gives the protein CSARERQGVYSRYGYTF.

This clonotype has a count of ten or more. This rearrangement joins TRBV7-3 to TRBJ2-7, with TRBD2 matching over 10 bases. V lost 8 bases and J lost 2; bases outside the gene matches: 6. The germline CDR1 and CDR2 sequences are SGHTA and FQGTGA. The length of the CDR3 is 14 residues. CDR3 DNA: TGTGCCAGCTCACCGAGCGGGGGGGCCTACGAGCAGTACTTC. Its protein is CASSPSGGAYEQYF.

This clonotype was counted only a few times. The chain recombines TRBV7-8 with TRBJ2-1; D remains unclear. V was trimmed by 7 bases and J by 5 bases, leaving 15 bases between them. Germline values: CDR1 SGHVS, CDR2 FQNEAQ. CDR3 length: 14 amino acids. The CDR3: CASIPTAGDNEQFF. The CDR3 region has the DNA TGTGCCAGCATCCCTACCGCCGGAGACAATGAGCAGTTCTTC. Complete variable domain (other parts from reference TRBV7-8 and TRBJ2-1): GAGVSQSPRYKVAKRGQDVALRCDPISGHVSLFWYQQALGQGPEFLTYFQNEAQLDKSGLPSDRFFAERPEGSVSTLKIQRTQQEDSAVYLCASIPTAGDNEQFFGPGTRLTVL.